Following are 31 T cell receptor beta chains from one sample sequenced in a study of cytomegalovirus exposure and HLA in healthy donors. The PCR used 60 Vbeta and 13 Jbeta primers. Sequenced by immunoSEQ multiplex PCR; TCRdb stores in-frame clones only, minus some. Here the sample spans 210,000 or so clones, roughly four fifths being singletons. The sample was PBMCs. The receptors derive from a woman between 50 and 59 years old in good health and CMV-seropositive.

The CDR3 protein is CASSLGGQNTEAFF. For the CDR3, the DNA is TGTGCCAGCAGCTTAGGGGGCCAGAACACTGAAGCTTTCTTT. The chain carries TRBV11-3 and TRBJ1-1, with D perhaps matching TRBD1 (5 bases). V gave up 1 base and J gave up 1 base, with 7 bases separating them. Per germline, CDR1 SGHNT and CDR2 YENEEA. The CDR3 has 14 amino acids.

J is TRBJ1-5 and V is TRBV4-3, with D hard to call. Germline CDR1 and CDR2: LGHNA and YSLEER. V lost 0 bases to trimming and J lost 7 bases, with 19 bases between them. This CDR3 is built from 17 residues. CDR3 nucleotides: TGCGCCAGCAGCCAAGACCGGGATGGGGTGGGGATACAGCCCCAGCATTTT. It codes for CASSQDRDGVGIQPQHF.

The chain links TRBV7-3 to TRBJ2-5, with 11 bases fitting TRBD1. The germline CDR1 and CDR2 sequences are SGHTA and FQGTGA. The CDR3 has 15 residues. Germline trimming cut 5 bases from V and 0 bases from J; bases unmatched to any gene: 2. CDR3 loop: CASSRTGGHQETQYF. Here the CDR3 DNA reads TGTGCCAGCAGCAGGACAGGGGGCCACCAAGAGACCCAGTACTTC.

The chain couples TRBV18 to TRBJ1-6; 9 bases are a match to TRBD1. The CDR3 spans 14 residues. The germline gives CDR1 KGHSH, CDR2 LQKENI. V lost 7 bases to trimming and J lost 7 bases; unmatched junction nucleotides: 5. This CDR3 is CASCSQGANSPLHF. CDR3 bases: TGTGCCAGCTGCTCACAGGGGGCAAATTCACCCCTCCACTTT.

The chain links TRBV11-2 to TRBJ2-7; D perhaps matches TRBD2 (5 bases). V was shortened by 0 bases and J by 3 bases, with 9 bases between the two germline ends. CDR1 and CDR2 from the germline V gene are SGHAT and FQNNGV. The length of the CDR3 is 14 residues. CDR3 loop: CASSLERGSYEQYF. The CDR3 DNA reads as TGTGCCAGCAGCTTAGAGAGAGGGAGCTACGAGCAGTACTTC.

The CDR3 is CASSYLSKSSGNTIYF. As DNA, the CDR3 is TGTGCCAGCAGTTACTTGTCCAAGAGCTCTGGAAACACCATATATTTT. This chain joins TRBV6-5 and TRBJ1-3; D not resolved. Germline CDR1 and CDR2: MNHEY and SVGAGI. Trimming removed 1 base at V and 0 bases at J, with 10 bases between. CDR3 length equals 16 residues.

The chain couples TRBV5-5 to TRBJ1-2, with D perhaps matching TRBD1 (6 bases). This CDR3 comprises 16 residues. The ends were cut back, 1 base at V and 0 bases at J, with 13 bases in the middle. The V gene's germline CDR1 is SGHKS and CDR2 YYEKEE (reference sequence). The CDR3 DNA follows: TGTGCCAGCAGCTTGCGGGCAGGGGTAGCTAACTATGGCTACACCTTC. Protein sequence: CASSLRAGVANYGYTF.

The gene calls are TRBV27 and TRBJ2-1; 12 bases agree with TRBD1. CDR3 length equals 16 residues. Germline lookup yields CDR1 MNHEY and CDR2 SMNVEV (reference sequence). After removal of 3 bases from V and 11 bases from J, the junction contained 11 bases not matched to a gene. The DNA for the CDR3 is TGTGCCAGCAGTTTCGAAATCGGGACAGGGGGCGAGAAGCAGTTCTTC. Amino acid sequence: CASSFEIGTGGEKQFF.

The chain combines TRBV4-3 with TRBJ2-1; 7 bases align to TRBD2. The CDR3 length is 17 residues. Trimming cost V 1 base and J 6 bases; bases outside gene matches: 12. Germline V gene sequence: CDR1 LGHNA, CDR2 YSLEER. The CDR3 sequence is CASSQAEDSRGFNEQFF. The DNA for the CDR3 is TGCGCCAGCAGCCAAGCCGAGGACTCGCGGGGGTTCAATGAGCAGTTCTTC.

CDR3 region: CATSTGPQAASGYTF. The CDR3 DNA reads TGTGCCACCAGCACAGGCCCTCAGGCTGCCAGCGGCTACACCTTC. The V gene is TRBV15, the J gene TRBJ1-2; D is undetermined. From germline, CDR1 is LNHNV and CDR2 YYDKDF (reference sequence). The CDR3 length is 15 residues. V was shortened by 4 bases and J by 8 bases, with 20 bases between the two germline ends.

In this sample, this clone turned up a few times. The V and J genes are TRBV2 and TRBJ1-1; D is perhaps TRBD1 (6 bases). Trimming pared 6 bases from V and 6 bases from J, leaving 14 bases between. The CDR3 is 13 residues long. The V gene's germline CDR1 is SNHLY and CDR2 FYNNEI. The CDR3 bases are TGTGCCAGCAGAACAGGGACACCCCCTGAAGCTTTCTTT. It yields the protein CASRTGTPPEAFF.

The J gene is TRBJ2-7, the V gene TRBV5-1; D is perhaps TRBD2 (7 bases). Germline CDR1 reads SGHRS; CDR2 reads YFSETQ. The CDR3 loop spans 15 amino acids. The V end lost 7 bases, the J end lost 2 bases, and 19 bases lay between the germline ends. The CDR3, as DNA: TGCGCCAGCCAAAGGGGGGGAGGCAGCACCTACGAGCAGTACTTC. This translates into CASQRGGGSTYEQYF.

DNA of the CDR3: TGTGCCAGTAGTATTAGGACAGCTAATCAGCCCCAGCATTTT. Its translation: CASSIRTANQPQHF. This chain uses TRBV19 with TRBJ1-5, with D perhaps TRBD1 (6 bases). Germline assignment: CDR1 LNHDA and CDR2 SQIVND (reference sequence). The CDR3 spans 14 residues. V dropped 3 bases and J dropped 4 bases, with 10 bases sitting between them.

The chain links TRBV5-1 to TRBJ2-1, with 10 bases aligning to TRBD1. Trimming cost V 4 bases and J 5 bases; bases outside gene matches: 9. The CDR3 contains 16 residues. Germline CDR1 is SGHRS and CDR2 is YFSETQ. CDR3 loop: CASSPRLGQGNNEQFF. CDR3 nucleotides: TGCGCCAGCAGCCCGAGATTGGGACAGGGGAACAATGAGCAGTTCTTC.

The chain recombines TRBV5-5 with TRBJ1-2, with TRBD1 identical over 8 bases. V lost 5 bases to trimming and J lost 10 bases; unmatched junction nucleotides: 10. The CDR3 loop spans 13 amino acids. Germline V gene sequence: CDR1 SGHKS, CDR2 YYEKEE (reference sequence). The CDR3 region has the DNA TGTGCCAGCAGATTCCTGACAGGGGTCTTCTACACCTTC. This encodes CASRFLTGVFYTF.

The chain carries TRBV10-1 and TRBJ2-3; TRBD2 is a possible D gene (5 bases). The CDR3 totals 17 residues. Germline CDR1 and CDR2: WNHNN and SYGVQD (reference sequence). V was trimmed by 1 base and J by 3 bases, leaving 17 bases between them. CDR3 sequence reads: CASSECMVERKTDTQYF. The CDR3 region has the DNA TGCGCCAGCAGTGAGTGCATGGTGGAGCGGAAGACAGATACGCAGTATTTT.

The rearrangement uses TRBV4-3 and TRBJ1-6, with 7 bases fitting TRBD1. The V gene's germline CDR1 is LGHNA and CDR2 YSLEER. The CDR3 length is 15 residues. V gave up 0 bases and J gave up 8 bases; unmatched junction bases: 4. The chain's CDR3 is CASSQDEGADSPLHF. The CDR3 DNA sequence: TGCGCCAGCAGCCAAGACGAGGGGGCGGATTCACCCCTCCACTTT.

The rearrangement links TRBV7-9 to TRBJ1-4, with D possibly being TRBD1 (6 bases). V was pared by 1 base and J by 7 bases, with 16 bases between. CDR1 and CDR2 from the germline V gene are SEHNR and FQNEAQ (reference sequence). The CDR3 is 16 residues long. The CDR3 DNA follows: TGTGCCAGCAGCTTAGATCTCTCGGGGGGCGGTGAAAAACTGTTTTTT. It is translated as CASSLDLSGGGEKLFF.

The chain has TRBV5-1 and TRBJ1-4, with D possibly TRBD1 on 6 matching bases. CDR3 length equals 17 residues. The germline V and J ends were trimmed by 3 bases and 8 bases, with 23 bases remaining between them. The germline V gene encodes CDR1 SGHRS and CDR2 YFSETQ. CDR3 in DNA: TGCGCCAGCAGCTCGGACGGGGCCGGGGGGCTGGAGGAAAAACTGTTTTTT. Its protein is CASSSDGAGGLEEKLFF.

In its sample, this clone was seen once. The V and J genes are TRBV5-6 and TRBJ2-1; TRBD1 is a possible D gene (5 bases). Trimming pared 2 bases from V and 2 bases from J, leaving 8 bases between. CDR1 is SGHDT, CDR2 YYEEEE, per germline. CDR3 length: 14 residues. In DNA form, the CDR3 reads TGTGCCAGCAGCTTCAGGGATGCCTACAATGAGCAGTTCTTC. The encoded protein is CASSFRDAYNEQFF.

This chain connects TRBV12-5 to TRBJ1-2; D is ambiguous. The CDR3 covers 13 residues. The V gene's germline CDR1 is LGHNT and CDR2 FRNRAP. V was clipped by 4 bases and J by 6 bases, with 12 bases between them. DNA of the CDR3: TGTGCTAGTGGTTCAAGCCGCACGGATGGCTACACCTTC. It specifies CASGSSRTDGYTF.

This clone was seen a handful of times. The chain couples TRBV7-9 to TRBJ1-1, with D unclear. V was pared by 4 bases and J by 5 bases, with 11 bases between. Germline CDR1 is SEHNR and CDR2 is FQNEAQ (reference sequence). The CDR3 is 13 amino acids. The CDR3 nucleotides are TGTGCCAGCAGCTCTAACCGCGATACTGAAGCTTTCTTT. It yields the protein CASSSNRDTEAFF.

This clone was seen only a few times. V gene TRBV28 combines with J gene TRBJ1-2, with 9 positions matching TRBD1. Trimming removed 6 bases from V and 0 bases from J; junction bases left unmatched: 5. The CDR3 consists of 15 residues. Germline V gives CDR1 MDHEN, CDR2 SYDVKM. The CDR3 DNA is TGTGCCAGCAGGGGACAGGGCCCCACTAACTATGGCTACACCTTC. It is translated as CASRGQGPTNYGYTF.

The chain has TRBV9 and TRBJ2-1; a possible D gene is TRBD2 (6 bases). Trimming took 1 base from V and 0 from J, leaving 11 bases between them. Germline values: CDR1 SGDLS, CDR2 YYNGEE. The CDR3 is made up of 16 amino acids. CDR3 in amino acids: CASSVYGGSSYNEQFF. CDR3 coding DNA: TGTGCCAGCAGCGTATATGGAGGGAGCTCCTACAATGAGCAGTTCTTC.

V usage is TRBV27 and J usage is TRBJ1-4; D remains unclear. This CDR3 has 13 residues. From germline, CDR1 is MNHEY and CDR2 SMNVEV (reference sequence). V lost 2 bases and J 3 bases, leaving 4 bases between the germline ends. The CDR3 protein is CASSLLSNEKLFF. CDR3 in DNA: TGTGCCAGCAGTTTACTTTCTAATGAAAAACTGTTTTTT.

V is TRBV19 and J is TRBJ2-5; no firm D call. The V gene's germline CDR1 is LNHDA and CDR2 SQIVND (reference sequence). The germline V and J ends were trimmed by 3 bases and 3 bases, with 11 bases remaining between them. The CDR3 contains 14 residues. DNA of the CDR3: TGTGCCAGTAGTATTAACAGTTTAAAAGAGACCCAGTACTTC. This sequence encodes CASSINSLKETQYF.

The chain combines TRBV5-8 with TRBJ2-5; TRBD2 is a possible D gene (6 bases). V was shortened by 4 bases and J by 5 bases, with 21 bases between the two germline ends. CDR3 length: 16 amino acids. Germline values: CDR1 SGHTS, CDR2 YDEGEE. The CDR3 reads CASSLTRGGAGETQYF. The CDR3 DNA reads TGTGCCAGCAGCCTAACCCGCGGAGGGGCCGGCGAGACCCAGTACTTC. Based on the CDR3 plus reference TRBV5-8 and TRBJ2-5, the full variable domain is EAGVTQSPTHLIKTRGQQATLRCSPISGHTSVYWYQQALGLGLQFLLWYDEGEERNRGNFPPRFSGRQFPNYSSELNVNALELEDSALYLCASSLTRGGAGETQYFGPGTRLLVL.

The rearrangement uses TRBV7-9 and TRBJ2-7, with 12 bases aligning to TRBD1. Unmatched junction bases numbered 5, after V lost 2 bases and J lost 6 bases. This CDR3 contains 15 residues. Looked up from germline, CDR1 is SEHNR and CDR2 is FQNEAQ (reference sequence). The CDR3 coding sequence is TGTGCCAGCAGCTTATCGGGACAGGGGGCGACCGAGCAGTACTTC. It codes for CASSLSGQGATEQYF.

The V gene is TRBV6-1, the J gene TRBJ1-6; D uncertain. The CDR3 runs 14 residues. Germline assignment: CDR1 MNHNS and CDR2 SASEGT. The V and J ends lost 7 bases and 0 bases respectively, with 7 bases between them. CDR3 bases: TGTGCCAGCACCTGGAGCTCCTATAATTCACCCCTCCACTTT. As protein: CASTWSSYNSPLHF.

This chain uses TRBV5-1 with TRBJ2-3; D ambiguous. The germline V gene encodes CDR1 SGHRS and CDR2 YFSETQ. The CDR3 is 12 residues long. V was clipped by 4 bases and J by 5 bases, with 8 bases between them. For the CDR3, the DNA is TGCGCCAGCAGCCCCAGGAAAGATACGCAGTATTTT. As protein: CASSPRKDTQYF.

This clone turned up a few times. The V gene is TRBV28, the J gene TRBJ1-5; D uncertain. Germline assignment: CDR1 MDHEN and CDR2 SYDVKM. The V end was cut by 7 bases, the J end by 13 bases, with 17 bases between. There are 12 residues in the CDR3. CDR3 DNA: TGTGCCAGCACCCTAAAAGTAGGACTTCAGCATTTT. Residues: CASTLKVGLQHF.